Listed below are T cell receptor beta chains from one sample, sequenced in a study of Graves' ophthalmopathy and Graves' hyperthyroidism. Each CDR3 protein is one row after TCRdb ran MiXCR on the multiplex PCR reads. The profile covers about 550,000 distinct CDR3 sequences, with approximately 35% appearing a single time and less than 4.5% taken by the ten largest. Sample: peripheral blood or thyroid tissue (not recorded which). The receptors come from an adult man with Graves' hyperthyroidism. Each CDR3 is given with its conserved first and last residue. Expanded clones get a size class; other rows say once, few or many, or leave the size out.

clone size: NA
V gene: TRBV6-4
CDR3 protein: CASSVTSGGAGELFF

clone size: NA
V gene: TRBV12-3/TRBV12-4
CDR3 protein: CASSLVMGGPSNQPQHF

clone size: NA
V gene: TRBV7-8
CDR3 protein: CASRKLAADNEQFF

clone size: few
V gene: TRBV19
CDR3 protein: CASSSGRYTEAFF

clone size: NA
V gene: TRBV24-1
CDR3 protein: CATSDSGAVETQYF

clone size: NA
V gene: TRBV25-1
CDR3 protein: CASYPGGDGSMNTEAFF

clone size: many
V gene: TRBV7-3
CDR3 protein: CASSLSQGFSGANVLTF

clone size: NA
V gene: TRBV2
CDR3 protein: CASSVETWFQETQYF

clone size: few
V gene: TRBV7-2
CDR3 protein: CASSYQRGGYTGELFF

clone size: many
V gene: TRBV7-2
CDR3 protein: CASSLAGGRALGETQYF

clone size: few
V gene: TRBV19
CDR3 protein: CASSDGTPGANVLTF

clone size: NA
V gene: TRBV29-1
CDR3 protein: CSLFPQYRETQYF

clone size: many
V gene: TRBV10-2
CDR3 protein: CASTRTGGAEAFF

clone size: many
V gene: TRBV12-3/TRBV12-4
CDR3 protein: CASSYGLAGGFQTQYF

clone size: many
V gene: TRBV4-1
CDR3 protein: CASSQGEGLPSNEQYF

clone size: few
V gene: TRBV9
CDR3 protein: CASSVAGGLGETQYF

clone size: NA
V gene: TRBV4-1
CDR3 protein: CASGRDGLETQCF

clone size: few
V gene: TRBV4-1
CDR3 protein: CASSQGVAGAGTEAFF

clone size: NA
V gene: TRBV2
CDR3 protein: CASSTHGRDSLNYGYTF

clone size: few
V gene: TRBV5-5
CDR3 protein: CASSPGLRWVNTGELFF